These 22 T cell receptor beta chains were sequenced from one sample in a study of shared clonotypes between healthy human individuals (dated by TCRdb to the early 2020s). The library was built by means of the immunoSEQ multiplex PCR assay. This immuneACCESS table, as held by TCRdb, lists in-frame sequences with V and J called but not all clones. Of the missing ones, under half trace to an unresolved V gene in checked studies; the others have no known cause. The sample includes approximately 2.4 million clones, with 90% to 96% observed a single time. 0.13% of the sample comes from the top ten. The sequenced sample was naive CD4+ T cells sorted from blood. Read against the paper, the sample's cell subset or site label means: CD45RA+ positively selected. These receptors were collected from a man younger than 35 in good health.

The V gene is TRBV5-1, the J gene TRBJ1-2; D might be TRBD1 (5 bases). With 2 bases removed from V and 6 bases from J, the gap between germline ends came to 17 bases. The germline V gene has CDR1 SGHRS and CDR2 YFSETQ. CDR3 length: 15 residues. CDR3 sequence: CASSFGGGEKDGYTF. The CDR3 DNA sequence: TGCGCCAGCAGCTTTGGTGGAGGGGAGAAGGATGGCTACACCTTC.

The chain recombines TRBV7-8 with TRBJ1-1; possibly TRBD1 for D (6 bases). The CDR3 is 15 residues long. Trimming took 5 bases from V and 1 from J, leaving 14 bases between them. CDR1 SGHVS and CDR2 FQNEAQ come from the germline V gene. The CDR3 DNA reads TGTGCCAGCAGCCCCGCCCGACAGGCGAACACTGAAGCTTTCTTT. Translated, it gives CASSPARQANTEAFF.

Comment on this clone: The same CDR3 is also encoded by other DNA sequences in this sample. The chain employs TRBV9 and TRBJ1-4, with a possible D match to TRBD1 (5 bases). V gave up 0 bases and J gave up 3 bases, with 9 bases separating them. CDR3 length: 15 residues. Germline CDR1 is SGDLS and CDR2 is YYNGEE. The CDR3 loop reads CASSVGGQPNEKLFF. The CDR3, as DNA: TGTGCCAGCAGCGTAGGGGGCCAGCCTAATGAAAAACTGTTTTTT.

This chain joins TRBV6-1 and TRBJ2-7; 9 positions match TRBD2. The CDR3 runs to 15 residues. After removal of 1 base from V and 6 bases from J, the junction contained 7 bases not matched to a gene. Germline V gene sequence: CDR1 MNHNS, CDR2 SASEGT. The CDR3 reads CASSEEGGRALEQYF. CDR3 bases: TGTGCCAGCAGTGAAGAGGGCGGGAGGGCCCTCGAGCAGTACTTC.

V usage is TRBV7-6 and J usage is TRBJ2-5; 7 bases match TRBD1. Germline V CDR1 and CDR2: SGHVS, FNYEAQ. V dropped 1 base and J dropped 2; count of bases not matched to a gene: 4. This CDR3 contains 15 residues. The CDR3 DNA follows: TGTGCCAGCAGCTTAGTGTACAGGGGTCAAGAGACCCAGTACTTC. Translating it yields CASSLVYRGQETQYF.

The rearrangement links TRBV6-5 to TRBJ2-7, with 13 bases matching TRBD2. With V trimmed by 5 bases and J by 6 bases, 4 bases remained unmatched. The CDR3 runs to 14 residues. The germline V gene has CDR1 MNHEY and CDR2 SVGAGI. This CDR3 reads CASSQLAGGPEQYF. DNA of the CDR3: TGTGCCAGCAGTCAACTAGCGGGGGGGCCCGAGCAGTACTTC.

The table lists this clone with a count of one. The CDR3, as DNA: TGTGCCAGCAGCCCCAGAGACCACGTTCGTGGGACCCAGTACTTC. It is translated as CASSPRDHVRGTQYF. The gene calls are TRBV5-8 and TRBJ2-5, with no clear D. CDR3 length: 15 amino acids. The germline CDR1 and CDR2 sequences are SGHTS and YDEGEE. V lost 4 bases and J lost 7, with 20 bases in between.

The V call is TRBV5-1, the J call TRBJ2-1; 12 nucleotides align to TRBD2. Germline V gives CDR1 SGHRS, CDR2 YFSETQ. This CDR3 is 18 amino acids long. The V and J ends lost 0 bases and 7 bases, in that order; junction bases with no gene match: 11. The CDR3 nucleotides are TGCGCCAGCAGCTTGGCTGCACTAGCGGGAGGAATGAATAATGAGCAGTTCTTC. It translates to CASSLAALAGGMNNEQFF.

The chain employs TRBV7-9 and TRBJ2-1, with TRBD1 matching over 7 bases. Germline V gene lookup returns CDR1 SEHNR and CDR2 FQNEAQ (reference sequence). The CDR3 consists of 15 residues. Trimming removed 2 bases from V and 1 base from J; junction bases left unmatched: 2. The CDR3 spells CASSLKQGSYNEQFF. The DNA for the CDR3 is TGTGCCAGCAGCTTAAAACAGGGGTCCTACAATGAGCAGTTCTTC.

This CDR3 reads CASSNGAVEEQYF. DNA of the CDR3: TGCGCCAGCAGCAACGGGGCGGTAGAAGAGCAGTACTTC. This rearrangement joins TRBV5-1 to TRBJ2-7; D tentatively fits TRBD1 or TRBD2 (5 bases each). Per germline, CDR1 SGHRS and CDR2 YFSETQ. V was shortened by 4 bases and J by 7 bases, with 15 bases between the two germline ends. The length of the CDR3 is 13 residues.

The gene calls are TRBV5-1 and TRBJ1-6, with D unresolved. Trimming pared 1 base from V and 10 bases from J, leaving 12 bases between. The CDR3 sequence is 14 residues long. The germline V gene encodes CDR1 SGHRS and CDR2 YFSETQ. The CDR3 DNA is TGCGCCAGCAGCTTGTCGTCCGACCAGTCACCCCTCCACTTT. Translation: CASSLSSDQSPLHF.

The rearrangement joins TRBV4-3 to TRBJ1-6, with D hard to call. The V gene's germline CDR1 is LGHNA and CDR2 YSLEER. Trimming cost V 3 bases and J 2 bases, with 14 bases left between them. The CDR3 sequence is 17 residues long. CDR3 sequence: CASSQNPESAYNSPLHF. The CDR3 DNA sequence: TGCGCCAGCAGCCAGAACCCGGAGTCAGCCTATAATTCACCCCTCCACTTT.

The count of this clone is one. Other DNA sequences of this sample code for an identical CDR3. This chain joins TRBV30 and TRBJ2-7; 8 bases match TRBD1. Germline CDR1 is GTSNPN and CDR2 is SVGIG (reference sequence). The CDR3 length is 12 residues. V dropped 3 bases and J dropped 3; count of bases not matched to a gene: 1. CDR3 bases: TGTGCCTGGAGCGGACAGGGCTACGAGCAGTACTTC. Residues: CAWSGQGYEQYF. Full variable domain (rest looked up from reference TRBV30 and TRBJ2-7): SQTIHQWPATLVQPVGSPLSLECTVEGTSNPNLYWYRQAAGRGLQLLFYSVGIGQISSEVPQNLSASRPQDRQFILSSKKLLLSDSGFYLCAWSGQGYEQYFGPGTRLTVT.

For the CDR3, the DNA is TGTGCCAGAAGCTTGGCGGGATGCTCCTACAATGAGCAGTTCTTC. It translates to CARSLAGCSYNEQFF. The chain recombines TRBV5-3 with TRBJ2-1; tentative D call: TRBD2 (5 bases). TRBV5-3 qualifies as an ORF whose function is uncertain. This CDR3 comprises 15 residues. Trimming stripped 0 bases from V and 0 bases from J, with 7 bases between.

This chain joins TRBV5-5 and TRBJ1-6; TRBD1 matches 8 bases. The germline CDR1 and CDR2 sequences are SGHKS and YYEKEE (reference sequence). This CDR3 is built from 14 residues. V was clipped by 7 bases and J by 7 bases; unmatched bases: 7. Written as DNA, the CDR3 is TGTGCCAGCGGCACAGGGGGTTGGAATTCACCCCTCCACTTT. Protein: CASGTGGWNSPLHF.

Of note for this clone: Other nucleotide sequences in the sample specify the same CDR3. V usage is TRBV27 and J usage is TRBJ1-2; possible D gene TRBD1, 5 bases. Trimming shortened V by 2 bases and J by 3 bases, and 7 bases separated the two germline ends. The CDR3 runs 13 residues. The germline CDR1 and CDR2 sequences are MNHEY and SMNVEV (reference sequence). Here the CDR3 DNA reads TGTGCCAGCAGTTTAGGGACGGACTATGGCTACACCTTC. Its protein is CASSLGTDYGYTF.

The CDR3 reads CAISDRDLSGNTIYF. The CDR3 coding sequence is TGTGCCATCAGTGACAGGGACTTGTCTGGAAACACCATATATTTT. The chain employs TRBV10-3 and TRBJ1-3; perhaps TRBD1 as D (5 bases). Looked up from germline, CDR1 is ENHRY and CDR2 is SYGVKD. The CDR3 sequence is 15 residues long. V was pared by 3 bases and J by 1 base, with 10 bases between.

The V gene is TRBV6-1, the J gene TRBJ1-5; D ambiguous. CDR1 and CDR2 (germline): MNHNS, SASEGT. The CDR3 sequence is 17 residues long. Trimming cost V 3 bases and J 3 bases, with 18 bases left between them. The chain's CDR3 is CASSDLVPGYYNQPQHF. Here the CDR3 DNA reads TGTGCCAGCAGTGATCTTGTCCCGGGCTACTACAATCAGCCCCAGCATTTT.

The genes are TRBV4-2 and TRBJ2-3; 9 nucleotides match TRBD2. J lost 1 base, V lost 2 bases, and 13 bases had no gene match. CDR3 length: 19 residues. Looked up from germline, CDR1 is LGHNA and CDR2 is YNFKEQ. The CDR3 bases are TGTGCCAGCAGCCAACAGACAAGCGGGGGGACCCTCCGCACAGATACGCAGTATTTT. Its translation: CASSQQTSGGTLRTDTQYF.

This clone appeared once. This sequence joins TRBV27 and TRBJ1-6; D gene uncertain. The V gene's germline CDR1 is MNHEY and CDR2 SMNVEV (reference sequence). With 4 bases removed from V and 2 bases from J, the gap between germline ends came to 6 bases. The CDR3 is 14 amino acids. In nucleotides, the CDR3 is TGTGCCAGCAGTTACCAGACCTATAATTCACCCCTCCACTTT. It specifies CASSYQTYNSPLHF.

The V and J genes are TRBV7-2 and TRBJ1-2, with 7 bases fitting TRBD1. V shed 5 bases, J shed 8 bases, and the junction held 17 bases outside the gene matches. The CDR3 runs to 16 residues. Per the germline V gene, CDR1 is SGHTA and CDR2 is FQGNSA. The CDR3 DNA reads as TGTGCCAGCAGCACACTTATGACAGGGCCCTTCGGCGGCTACACCTTC. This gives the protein CASSTLMTGPFGGYTF.

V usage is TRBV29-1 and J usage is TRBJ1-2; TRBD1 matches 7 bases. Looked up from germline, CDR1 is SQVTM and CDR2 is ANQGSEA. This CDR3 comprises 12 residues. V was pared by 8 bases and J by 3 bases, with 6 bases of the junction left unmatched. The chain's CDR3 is CSSWTGDYGYTF. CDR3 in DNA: TGCAGCTCCTGGACAGGCGACTATGGCTACACCTTC.